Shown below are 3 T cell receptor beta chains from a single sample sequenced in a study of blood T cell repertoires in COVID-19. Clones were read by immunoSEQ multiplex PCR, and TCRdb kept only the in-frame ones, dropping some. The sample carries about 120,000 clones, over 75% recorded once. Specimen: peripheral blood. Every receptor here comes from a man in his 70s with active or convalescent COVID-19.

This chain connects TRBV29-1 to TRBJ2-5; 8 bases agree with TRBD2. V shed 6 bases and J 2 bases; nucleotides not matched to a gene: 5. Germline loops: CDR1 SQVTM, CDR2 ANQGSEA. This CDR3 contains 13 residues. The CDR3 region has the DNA TGCAGCGTGCCGGGGGGGAATCAAGAGACCCAGTACTTC. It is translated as CSVPGGNQETQYF.

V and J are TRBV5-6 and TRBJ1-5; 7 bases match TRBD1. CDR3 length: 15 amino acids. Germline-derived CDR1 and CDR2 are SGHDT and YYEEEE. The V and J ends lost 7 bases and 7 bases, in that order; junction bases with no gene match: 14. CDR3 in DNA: TGTGCCAGCTCTGGGCGGAGGGGGCAGGGACAGCCCCAGCATTTT. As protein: CASSGRRGQGQPQHF.

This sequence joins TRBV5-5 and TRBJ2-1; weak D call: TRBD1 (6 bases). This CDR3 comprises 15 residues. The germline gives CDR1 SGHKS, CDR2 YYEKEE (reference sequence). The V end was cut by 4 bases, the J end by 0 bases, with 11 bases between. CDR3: CASSLQGASYNEQFF. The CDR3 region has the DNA TGTGCCAGCAGCCTACAGGGAGCCTCCTACAATGAGCAGTTCTTC. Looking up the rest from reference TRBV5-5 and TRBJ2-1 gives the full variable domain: DAGVTQSPTHLIKTRGQQVTLRCSPISGHKSVSWYQQVLGQGPQFIFQYYEKEERGRGNFPDRFSARQFPNYSSELNVNALLLGDSALYLCASSLQGASYNEQFFGPGTRLTVL.